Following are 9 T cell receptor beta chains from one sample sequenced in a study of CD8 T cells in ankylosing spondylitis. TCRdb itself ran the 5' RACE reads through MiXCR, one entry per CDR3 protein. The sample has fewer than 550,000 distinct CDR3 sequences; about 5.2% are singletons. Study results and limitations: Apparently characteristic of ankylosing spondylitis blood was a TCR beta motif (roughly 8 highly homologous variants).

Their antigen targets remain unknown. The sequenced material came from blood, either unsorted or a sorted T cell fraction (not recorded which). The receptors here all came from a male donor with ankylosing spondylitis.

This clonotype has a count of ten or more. The CDR3 reads CATSDFRSVQFF. Here the CDR3 DNA reads TGTGCCACCAGTGATTTCCGGTCGGTGCAGTTCTTC. The chain joins TRBV24-1 to TRBJ2-1; D not certain. From germline, CDR1 is KGHDR and CDR2 SFDVKD. V lost 1 base and J lost 12, with 9 bases in between. This CDR3 comprises 12 residues.

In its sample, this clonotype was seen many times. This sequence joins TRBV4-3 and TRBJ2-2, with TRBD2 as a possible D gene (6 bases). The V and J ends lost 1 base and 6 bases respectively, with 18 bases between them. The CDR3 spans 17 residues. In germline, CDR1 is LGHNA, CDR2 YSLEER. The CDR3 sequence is CASSQVYRGSRAGELFF. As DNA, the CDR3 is TGCGCCAGCAGCCAAGTTTATCGGGGGAGCCGAGCCGGGGAGCTGTTTTTT.

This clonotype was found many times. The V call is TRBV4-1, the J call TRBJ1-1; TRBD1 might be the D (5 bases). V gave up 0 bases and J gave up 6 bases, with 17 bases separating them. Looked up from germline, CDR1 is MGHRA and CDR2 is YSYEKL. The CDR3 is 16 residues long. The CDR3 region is CASSQDWLEGIPEAFF. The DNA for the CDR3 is TGCGCCAGCAGCCAAGATTGGTTAGAGGGGATACCTGAAGCTTTCTTT.

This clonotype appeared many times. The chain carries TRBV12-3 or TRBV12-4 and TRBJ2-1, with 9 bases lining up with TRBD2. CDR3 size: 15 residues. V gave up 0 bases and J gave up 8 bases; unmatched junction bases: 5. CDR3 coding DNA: TGTGCCAGCAGTTTAGCCAGCGGGGGGCCCGATGAGCAGTTCTTC. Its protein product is CASSLASGGPDEQFF.

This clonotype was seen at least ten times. The CDR3 DNA reads as TGTGCCAGCAGCGTAGGTTCAGTCTCCTACGAGCAGTACTTC. It yields the protein CASSVGSVSYEQYF. The rearrangement uses TRBV9 and TRBJ2-7; D gene unclear. The CDR3 extends over 14 amino acids. Trimming removed 0 bases at V and 0 bases at J, with 7 bases between. Germline-derived CDR1 and CDR2 are SGDLS and YYNGEE. Together with reference TRBV9 and TRBJ2-7, the CDR3 gives the full variable domain: DSGVTQTPKHLITATGQRVTLRCSPRSGDLSVYWYQQSLDQGLQFLIQYYNGEERAKGNILERFSAQQFPDLHSELNLSSLELGDSALYFCASSVGSVSYEQYFGPGTRLTVT.

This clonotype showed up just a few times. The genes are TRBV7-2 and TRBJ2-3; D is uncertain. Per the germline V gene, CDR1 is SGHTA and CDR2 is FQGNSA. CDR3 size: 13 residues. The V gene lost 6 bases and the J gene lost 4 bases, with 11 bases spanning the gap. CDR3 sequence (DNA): TGTGCCAGCAGTCGAAATCGGGCAGATACGCAGTATTTT. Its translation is CASSRNRADTQYF. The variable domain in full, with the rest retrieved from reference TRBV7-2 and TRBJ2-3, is GAGVSQSPSNKVTEKGKDVELRCDPISGHTALYWYRQSLGQGLEFLIYFQGNSAPDKSGLPSDRFSAERTGGSVSTLTIQRTQQEDSAVYLCASSRNRADTQYFGPGTRLTVL.

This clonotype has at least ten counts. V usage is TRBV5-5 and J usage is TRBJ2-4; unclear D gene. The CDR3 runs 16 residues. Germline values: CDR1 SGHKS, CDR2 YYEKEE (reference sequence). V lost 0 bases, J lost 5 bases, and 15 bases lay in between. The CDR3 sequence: CASSLVDRPPQNIQYF. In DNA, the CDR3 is TGTGCCAGCAGCTTGGTGGACCGCCCCCCCCAAAACATTCAGTACTTC.

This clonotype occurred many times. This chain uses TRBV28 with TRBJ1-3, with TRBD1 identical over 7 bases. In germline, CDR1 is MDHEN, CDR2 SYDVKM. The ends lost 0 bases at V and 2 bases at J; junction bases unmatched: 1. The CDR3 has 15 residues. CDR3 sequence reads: CASSLWGTAGNTIYF. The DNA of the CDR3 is TGTGCCAGCAGTTTATGGGGGACAGCTGGAAACACCATATATTTT.

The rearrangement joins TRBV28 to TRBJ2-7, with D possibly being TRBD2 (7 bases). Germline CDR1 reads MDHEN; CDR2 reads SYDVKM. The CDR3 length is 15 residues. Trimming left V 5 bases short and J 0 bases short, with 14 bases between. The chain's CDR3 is CASSPRGGPSYEQYF. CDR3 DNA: TGTGCCAGCAGTCCCCGCGGGGGCCCCTCCTACGAGCAGTACTTC.